This TCR beta chain was sequenced for a study of blood T cell repertoires in COVID-19. Here immunoSEQ multiplex PCR was the method, and the copy in TCRdb shows in-frame clones only, minus some. Among some 190,000 clones listed, more than 75% were seen once. This clone was picked up one time. Germline V lookup: CDR1 KGHSH, CDR2 LQKENI. Trimming pared 1 base from V and 6 bases from J, leaving 12 bases between. The CDR3 runs 15 residues. This chain uses TRBV18 with TRBJ1-4; possible D gene TRBD1, 6 bases. Sequencing was done on a sample of peripheral blood. The origin of this receptor is a woman of 80 years or more with acute or convalescent COVID-19. The CDR3: CASSPLQQGDEKLFF. CDR3 bases: TGTGCCAGCTCACCACTCCAACAGGGAGATGAAAAACTGTTTTTT.